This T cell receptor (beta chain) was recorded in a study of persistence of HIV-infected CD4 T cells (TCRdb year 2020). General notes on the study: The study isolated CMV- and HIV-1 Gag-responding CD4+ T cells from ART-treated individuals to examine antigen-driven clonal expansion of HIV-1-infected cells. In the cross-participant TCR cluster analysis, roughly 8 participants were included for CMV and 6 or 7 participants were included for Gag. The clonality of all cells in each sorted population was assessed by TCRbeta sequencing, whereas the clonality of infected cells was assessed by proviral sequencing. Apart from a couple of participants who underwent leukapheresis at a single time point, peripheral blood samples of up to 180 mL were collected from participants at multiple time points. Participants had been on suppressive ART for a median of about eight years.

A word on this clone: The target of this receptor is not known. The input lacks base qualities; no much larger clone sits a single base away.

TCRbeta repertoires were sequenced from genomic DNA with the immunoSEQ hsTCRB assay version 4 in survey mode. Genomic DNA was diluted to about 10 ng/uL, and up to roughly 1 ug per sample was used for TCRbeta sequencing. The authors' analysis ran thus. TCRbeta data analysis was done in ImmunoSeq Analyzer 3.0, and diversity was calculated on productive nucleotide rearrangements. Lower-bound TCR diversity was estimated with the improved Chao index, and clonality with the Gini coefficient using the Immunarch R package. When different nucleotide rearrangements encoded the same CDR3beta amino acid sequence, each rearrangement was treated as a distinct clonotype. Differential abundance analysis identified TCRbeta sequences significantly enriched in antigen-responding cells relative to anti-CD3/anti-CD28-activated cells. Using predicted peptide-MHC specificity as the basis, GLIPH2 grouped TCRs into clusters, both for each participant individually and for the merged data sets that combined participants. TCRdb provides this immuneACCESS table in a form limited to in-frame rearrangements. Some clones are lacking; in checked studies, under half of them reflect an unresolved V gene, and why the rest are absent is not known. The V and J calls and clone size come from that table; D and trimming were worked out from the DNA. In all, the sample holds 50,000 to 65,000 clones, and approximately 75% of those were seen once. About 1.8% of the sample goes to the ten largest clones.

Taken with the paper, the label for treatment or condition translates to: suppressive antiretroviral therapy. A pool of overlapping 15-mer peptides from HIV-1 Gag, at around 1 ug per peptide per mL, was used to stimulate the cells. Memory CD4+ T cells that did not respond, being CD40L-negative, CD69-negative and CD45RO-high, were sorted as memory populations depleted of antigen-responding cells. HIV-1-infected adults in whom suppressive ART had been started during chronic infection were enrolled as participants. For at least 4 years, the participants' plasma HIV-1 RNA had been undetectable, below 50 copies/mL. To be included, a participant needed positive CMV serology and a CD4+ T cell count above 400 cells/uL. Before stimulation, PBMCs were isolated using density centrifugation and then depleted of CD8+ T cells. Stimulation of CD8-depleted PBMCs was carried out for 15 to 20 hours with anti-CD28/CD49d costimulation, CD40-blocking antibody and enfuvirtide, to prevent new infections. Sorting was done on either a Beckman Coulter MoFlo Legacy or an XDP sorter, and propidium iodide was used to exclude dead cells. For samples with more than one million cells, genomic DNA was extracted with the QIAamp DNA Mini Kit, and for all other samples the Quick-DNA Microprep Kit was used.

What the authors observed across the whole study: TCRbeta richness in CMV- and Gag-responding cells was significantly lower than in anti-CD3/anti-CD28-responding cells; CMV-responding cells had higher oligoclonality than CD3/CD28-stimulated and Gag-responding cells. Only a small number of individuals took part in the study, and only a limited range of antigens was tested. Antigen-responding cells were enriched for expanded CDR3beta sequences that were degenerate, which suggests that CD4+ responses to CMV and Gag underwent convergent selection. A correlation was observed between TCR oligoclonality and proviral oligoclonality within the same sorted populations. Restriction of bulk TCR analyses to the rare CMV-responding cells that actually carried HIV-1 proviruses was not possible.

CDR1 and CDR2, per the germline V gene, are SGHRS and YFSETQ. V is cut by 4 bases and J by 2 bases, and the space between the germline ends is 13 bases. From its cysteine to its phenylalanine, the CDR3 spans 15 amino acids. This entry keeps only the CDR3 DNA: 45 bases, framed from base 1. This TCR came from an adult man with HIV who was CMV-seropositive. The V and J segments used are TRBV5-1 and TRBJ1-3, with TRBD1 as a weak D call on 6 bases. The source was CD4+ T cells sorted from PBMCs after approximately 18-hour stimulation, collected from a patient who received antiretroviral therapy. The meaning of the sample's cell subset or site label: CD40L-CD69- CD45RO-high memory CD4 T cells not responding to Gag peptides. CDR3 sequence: CASSQTGQTGNTIYF. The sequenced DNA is TGCGCCAGCAGCCAAACAGGGCAGACTGGAAACACCATATATTTT.